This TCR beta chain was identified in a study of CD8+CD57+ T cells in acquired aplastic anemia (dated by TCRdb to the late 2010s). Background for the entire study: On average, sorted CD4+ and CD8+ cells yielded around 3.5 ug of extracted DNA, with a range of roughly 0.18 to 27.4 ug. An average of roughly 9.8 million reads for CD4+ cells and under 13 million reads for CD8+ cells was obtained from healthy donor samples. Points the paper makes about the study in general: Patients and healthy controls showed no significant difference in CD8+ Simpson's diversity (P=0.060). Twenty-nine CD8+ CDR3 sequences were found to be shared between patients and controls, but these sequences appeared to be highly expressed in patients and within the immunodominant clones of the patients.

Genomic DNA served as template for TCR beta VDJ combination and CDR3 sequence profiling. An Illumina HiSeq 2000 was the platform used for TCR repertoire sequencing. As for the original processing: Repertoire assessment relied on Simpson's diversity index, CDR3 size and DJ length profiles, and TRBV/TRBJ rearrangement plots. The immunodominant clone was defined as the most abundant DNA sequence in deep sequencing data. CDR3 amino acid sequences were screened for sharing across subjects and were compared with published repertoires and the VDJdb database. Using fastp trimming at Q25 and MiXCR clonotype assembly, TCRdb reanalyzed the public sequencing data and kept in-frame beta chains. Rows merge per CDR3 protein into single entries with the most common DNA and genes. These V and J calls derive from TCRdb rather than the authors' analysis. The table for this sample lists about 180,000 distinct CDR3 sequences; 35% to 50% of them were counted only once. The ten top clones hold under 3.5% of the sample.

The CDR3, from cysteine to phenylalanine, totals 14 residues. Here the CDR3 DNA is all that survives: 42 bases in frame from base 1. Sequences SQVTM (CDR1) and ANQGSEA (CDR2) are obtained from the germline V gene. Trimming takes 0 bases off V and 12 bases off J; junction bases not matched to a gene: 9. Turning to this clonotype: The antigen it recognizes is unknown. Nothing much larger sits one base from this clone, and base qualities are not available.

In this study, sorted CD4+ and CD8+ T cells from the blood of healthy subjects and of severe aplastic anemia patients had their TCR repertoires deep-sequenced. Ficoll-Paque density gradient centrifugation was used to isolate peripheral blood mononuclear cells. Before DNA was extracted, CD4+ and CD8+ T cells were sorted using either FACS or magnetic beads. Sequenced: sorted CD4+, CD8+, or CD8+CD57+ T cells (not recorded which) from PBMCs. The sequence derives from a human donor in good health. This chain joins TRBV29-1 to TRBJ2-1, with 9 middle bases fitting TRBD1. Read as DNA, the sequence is TGCAGCGTTGAAGATCCGGGACAGGGTCTTTTGCAGTTCTTC. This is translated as CSVEDPGQGLLQFF.